Following are 18 T cell receptor beta chains from one sample sequenced in a study of T cell responses to AZD1222 COVID-19 vaccine. Generated by immunoSEQ multiplex PCR, the TCRdb table keeps only in-frame clones and is missing some. The sample has 100,000 or so clones; roughly 90% are singletons. The specimen was peripheral blood, collected on day 0 of AZD1222 vaccination. The receptor source for this set is an adult in good health.

This rearrangement joins TRBV6-2 or TRBV6-3 to TRBJ2-6; unclear D gene. The CDR3 sequence is 12 residues long. The V end was cut by 2 bases, the J end by 16 bases, with 12 bases between. The germline V gene encodes CDR1 MNHEY and CDR2 SVGEGT. Written as DNA, the CDR3 is TGTGCCAGCAGTTACCCTACTCAGGCGCTGACTTTC. This gives the protein CASSYPTQALTF.

The rearrangement joins TRBV5-1 to TRBJ2-3, with 10 bases matching TRBD2. Looked up from germline, CDR1 is SGHRS and CDR2 is YFSETQ. After removal of 3 bases from V and 4 bases from J, the junction contained 8 bases not matched to a gene. The CDR3 covers 16 residues. In DNA, the CDR3 is TGCGCCAGCAGCTCTTCGTCTAGCGGGGGCTCAGATACGCAGTATTTT. This encodes CASSSSSSGGSDTQYF.

This chain joins TRBV2 and TRBJ1-1, with no clear D. The CDR3 is made up of 15 amino acids. From germline, CDR1 is SNHLY and CDR2 FYNNEI. Trimming left V 7 bases short and J 10 bases short, with 25 bases between. CDR3 residues: CASIATGPLWTRAFF. The CDR3 coding sequence is TGTGCCAGCATAGCGACCGGGCCCTTATGGACGCGAGCTTTCTTT.

The chain joins TRBV7-2 to TRBJ1-2; TRBD1 matches 11 bases. Germline loops: CDR1 SGHTA, CDR2 FQGNSA. This CDR3 is 14 amino acids long. V lost 4 bases and J lost 5; bases outside the gene matches: 3. The CDR3 protein is CASSSGQGVYGYTF. The DNA of the CDR3 is TGTGCCAGCAGCTCGGGACAGGGGGTGTATGGCTACACCTTC.

The chain joins TRBV7-6 to TRBJ2-3; no reliable D call. The germline V gene has CDR1 SGHVS and CDR2 FNYEAQ. Trimming took 5 bases from V and 4 from J, leaving 7 bases between them. The CDR3 consists of 12 residues. CDR3 loop: CASSVRPDTQYF. In DNA, the CDR3 is TGTGCCAGCAGCGTAAGACCAGATACGCAGTATTTT.

Worth noting for this clone: Its ends do not fully match the called genes, so a read error is possible. This chain connects TRBV5-1 to TRBJ2-6, with D perhaps TRBD1 (6 bases). Looked up from germline, CDR1 is SGHRS and CDR2 is YFSETQ. CDR3 length: 17 amino acids. CDR3 nucleotide sequence: TGCGCCAGCAGCTTACCTCCCGGGACATCTGAGGCCAACGTCCTGACTTTC. The encoded protein is CASSLPPGTSEANVLTF.

The chain has TRBV19 and TRBJ2-7; TRBD1 matches at 10 bases. The junction had 12 bases not matched to a gene; V was cut back by 7 bases and J by 6 bases. Germline V CDR1 and CDR2: LNHDA, SQIVND (reference sequence). This CDR3 contains 15 residues. This chain's CDR3 is CASKGDRGPQGEQYF. CDR3 bases: TGTGCCAGTAAAGGGGACAGGGGACCTCAGGGCGAGCAGTACTTC.

The chain combines TRBV5-1 with TRBJ2-7, with 9 positions matching TRBD1. The junction had 10 bases not matched to a gene; V was cut back by 4 bases and J by 5 bases. This CDR3 region has 15 residues. In germline, CDR1 is SGHRS, CDR2 YFSETQ. Here the CDR3 reads CASSRGQGDTHEQYF. DNA for the CDR3: TGCGCCAGCAGCCGGGGACAGGGTGATACCCACGAGCAGTACTTC.

CDR3 in DNA: TGCGCCAGCAGCCGGGACATTAAAGCCGACTATGGCTACACCTTC. Its protein product is CASSRDIKADYGYTF. The V and J genes are TRBV5-1 and TRBJ1-2; possible D gene TRBD1, 6 bases. Germline V CDR1 and CDR2: SGHRS, YFSETQ. This CDR3 region has 15 residues. Trimming took 4 bases from V and 3 from J, leaving 16 bases between them.

This chain connects TRBV19 to TRBJ2-7, with D hard to call. Germline CDR1 LNHDA, CDR2 SQIVND (reference sequence). This CDR3 is built from 15 residues. V lost 7 bases to trimming and J lost 2 bases, with 18 bases between them. The CDR3 coding sequence is TGTGCCAGTACCGAGGCAGCCACCGGTACCTACGAGCAGTACTTC. This translates into CASTEAATGTYEQYF.

The chain uses TRBV7-8 and TRBJ1-2; no definite D call. V was clipped by 0 bases and J by 2 bases, with 10 bases between them. The germline gives CDR1 SGHVS, CDR2 FQNEAQ. This CDR3 has 15 residues. CDR3 amino acids: CASSLAHGRNYGYTF. CDR3 DNA: TGTGCCAGCAGCTTAGCGCATGGCAGGAACTATGGCTACACCTTC.

The V call is TRBV7-8, the J call TRBJ2-1; TRBD1 matches 8 bases. The CDR3 has 16 amino acids. V lost 0 bases, J lost 10 bases, and 11 bases stayed unmatched. Germline V gene sequence: CDR1 SGHVS, CDR2 FQNEAQ. The DNA for the CDR3 is TGTGCCAGCAGCTTAGCGAGCAGGGGGCATCGTACCGAGCAGTTCTTC. Amino acids: CASSLASRGHRTEQFF.

The chain has TRBV2 and TRBJ2-7; D is undetermined. Deletions cut 5 bases from V and 5 bases from J, with 13 bases between. The CDR3 covers 13 residues. CDR1 is SNHLY and CDR2 is FYNNEI in the germline V gene. DNA for the CDR3: TGTGCCAGCAGTCTACCCCAAGGCGACGAGCAGTACTTC. This translates into CASSLPQGDEQYF.

The chain links TRBV6-5 to TRBJ1-2; D is perhaps TRBD1 (6 bases). The CDR3 runs to 13 residues. CDR1 is MNHEY, CDR2 SVGAGI, per germline. With 5 bases removed from V and 4 bases from J, the gap between germline ends came to 11 bases. CDR3 sequence (DNA): TGTGCCAGCAGTCTACAGGGAGCCTATGGCTACACCTTC. It translates to CASSLQGAYGYTF.

The chain has TRBV28 and TRBJ2-1; the match to TRBD1 covers 7 bases. Trimming removed 4 bases from V and 1 base from J; junction bases left unmatched: 4. In germline, CDR1 is MDHEN, CDR2 SYDVKM. The CDR3 runs to 15 residues. The CDR3 sequence is CASSSGQVSYNEQFF. The CDR3 bases are TGTGCCAGCAGTTCCGGACAGGTTTCCTACAATGAGCAGTTCTTC.

V gene TRBV3-1 (or the pseudogene TRBV3-2) combines with J gene TRBJ2-7, with 8 nucleotides matching TRBD1. After removal of 4 bases from V and 0 bases from J, the junction contained 5 bases not matched to a gene. The CDR3 loop spans 15 amino acids. The germline gives CDR1 LGHDT, CDR2 YNNKEL (reference sequence). In nucleotides, the CDR3 is TGTGCCAGCAGCCGACGGACAGGGATCTCCTACGAGCAGTACTTC. The encoded protein is CASSRRTGISYEQYF.

This clone has a handful of counts. As DNA, the CDR3 is TGTGCCAGCAGTTTAATCCAGGTACCCGAGCAGTACTTC. It is translated as CASSLIQVPEQYF. V is TRBV28 and J is TRBJ2-7; D gene ambiguous. CDR1 and CDR2 (germline): MDHEN, SYDVKM. The CDR3 is 13 residues long. V gave up 2 bases and J gave up 6 bases, with 11 bases separating them.

This chain connects TRBV4-1 to TRBJ1-4; 9 nucleotides agree with TRBD1. Germline lookup yields CDR1 MGHRA and CDR2 YSYEKL. V lost 4 bases and J lost 7; bases outside the gene matches: 10. The CDR3 has 16 amino acids. The CDR3, as DNA: TGCGCCAGCAGCCGAGAATCCGGGACAGGGCGTGAAAAACTGTTTTTT. The encoded protein is CASSRESGTGREKLFF.